The present T cell receptor beta chain was sequenced within a study of shared clonotypes between healthy human individuals. Study-level results: Clonotype sharing across donors was expected to vary with sequencing depth. Between a handful of donors, naive CD4 clonotypes were shared at a level of around 4.9%.

Profiled with immunoSEQ multiplex PCR; TCRdb holds only in-frame clones, not every one. The sample lists under 600,000 clones; roughly 95% were seen once. Concerning this clone itself: Its antigen is not identified.

The CDR3 consists of 15 residues. Trimming pared 2 bases from V and 2 bases from J, leaving 11 bases between. Per the germline V gene, CDR1 is SGHRS and CDR2 is YFSETQ. V usage is TRBV5-1 and J usage is TRBJ2-1, with a possible D match to TRBD2 (5 bases). This clonotype originated in a woman in her twenties or thirties in good health. Input material: naive CD4+ T cells sorted from blood. Noted subset: CD45RA+ positively selected. In DNA, the CDR3 is TGCGCCAGCAGCTTAGCAGCGGCCGCCTACAATGAGCAGTTCTTC. Encoded protein: CASSLAAAAYNEQFF.